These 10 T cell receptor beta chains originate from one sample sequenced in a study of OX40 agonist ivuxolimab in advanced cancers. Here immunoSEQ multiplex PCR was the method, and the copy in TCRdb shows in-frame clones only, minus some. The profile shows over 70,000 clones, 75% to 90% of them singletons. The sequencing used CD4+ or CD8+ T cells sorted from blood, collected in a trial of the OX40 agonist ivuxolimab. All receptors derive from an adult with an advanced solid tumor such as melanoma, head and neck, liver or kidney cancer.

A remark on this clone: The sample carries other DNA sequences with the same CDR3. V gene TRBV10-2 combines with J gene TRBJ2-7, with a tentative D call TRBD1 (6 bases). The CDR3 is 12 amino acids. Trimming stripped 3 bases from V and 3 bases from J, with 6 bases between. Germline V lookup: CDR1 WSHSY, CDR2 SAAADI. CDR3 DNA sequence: TGCGCCAGCAGTGACAGGGGCTACGAGCAGTACTTC. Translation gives CASSDRGYEQYF.

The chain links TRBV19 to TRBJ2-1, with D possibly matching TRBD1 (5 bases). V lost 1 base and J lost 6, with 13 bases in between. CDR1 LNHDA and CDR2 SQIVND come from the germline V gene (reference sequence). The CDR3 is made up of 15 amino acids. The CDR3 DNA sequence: TGTGCCAGTAGTATAGTGGCAGGGCACACCAATGAGCAGTTCTTC. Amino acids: CASSIVAGHTNEQFF.

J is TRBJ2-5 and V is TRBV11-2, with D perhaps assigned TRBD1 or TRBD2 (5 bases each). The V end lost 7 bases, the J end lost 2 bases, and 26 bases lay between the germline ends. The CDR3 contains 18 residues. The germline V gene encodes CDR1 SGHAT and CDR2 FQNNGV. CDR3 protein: CASTPGALGRPRQETQYF. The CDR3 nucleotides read TGTGCCAGCACCCCCGGGGCGCTCGGTCGACCCCGGCAAGAGACCCAGTACTTC.

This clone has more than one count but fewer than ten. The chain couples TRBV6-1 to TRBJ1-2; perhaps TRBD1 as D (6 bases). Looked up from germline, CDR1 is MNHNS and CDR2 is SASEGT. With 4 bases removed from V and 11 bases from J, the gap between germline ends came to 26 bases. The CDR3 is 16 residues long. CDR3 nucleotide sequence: TGTGCCAGCAGTGGAGGGGTTGTACAGGGATTGTCGGGTTACACCTTC. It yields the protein CASSGGVVQGLSGYTF.

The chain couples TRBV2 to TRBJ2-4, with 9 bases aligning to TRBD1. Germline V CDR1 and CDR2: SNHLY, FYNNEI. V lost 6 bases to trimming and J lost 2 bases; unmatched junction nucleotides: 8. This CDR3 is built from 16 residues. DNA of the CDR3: TGTGCCAGCAGCACTAGGACAGGGGATACCAAAAACATTCAGTACTTC. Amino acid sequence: CASSTRTGDTKNIQYF.

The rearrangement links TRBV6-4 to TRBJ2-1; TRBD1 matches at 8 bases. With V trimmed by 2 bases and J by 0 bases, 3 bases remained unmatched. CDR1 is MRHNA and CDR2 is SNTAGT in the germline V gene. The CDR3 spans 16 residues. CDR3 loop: CASSDADRGSYNEQFF. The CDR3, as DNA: TGTGCCAGCAGTGACGCAGACAGGGGCTCCTACAATGAGCAGTTCTTC.

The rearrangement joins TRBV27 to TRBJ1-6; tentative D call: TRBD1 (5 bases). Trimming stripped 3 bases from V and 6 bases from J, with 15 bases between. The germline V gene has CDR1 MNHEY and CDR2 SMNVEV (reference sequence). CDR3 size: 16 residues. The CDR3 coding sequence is TGTGCCAGCAGTTTCTTCGACAGAGTCTTTAATTCACCCCTCCACTTT. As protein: CASSFFDRVFNSPLHF.

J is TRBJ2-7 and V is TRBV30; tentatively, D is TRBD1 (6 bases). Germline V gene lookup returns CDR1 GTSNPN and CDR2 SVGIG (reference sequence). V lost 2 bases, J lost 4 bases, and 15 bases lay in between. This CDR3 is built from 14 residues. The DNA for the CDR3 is TGTGCCTGGAGTACCCCGGGACAAAATTACGAGCAGTACTTC. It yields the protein CAWSTPGQNYEQYF.

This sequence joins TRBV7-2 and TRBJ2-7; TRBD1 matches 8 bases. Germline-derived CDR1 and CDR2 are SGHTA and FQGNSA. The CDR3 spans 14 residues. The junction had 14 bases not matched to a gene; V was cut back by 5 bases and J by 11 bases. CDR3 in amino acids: CASSASLQPGQEYF. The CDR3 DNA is TGTGCCAGCAGCGCTTCACTTCAACCGGGACAGGAGTACTTC.

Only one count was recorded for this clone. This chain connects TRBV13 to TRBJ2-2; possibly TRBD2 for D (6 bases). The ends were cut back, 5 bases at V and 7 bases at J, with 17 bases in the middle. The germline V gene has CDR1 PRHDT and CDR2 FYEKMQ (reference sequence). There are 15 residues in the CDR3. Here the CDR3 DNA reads TGTGCCAGCAGCGCGACCCGGGACTTCAGCGGGGAGCTGTTTTTT. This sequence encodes CASSATRDFSGELFF.